The TCR beta chain under discussion was sequenced for a study of T cells in localized non-small cell lung cancer. Findings and limits, study-wide: Turning up in adjacent lung were a median around 58 of the top 100 tumor clones. Analysis by sequencing included only one tumor region, so heterogeneity remains possible.

Profiled with immunoSEQ multiplex PCR; TCRdb holds only in-frame clones, not every one. This table holds approximately 2,500 clones, approximately 38% found once. This clone has only a few counts. Its cognate antigen is unknown. This CDR3 is built from 14 residues. V was clipped by 0 bases and J by 7 bases, with 10 bases between them. The V gene's germline CDR1 is SGDLS and CDR2 YYNGEE. The sequence was collected from a male donor older than 55 with stage I squamous cell lung carcinoma. The starting material was lung tumor tissue, obtained before any cancer treatment. The rearrangement joins TRBV9 to TRBJ2-2; D gene uncertain. CDR3 sequence (DNA): TGTGCCAGCAGCGTAGGGAATCCCATCGGGGAGCTGTTTTTT. This codes for CASSVGNPIGELFF.